The 29 T cell receptor beta chains below all came from one sample that was sequenced in a study of blood T cells in healthy people across ages. With a J-beta primer mix and a sample-barcoded 5' primer, a second PCR ran about 7 to 11 cycles. MiXCR was run by TCRdb on the 5' RACE reads, yielding one entry per CDR3 protein. The repertoire has 650,000 to 700,000 distinct CDR3 sequences, under 65% of them found once; the top ten carry about 14%. Sequencing was carried out using blood. These receptors were collected from an elderly woman in good health.

This clonotype was recorded a few times. J is TRBJ2-1 and V is TRBV11-1; 7 bases match TRBD1. The J call may be incorrect, as the DNA end agrees better with TRBJ2-7. CDR3 length equals 16 residues. Germline CDR1 reads SGHAT; CDR2 reads FQDESV (reference sequence). The CDR3 loop is CASSLAEGASYNEQYF. The CDR3 DNA follows: TGTGCCAGCAGCTTAGCCGAGGGGGCATCCTACAATGAGCAGTACTTC.

The table lists this clonotype with a few counts. In DNA, the CDR3 is TGTGCCAGCCAAGTTCTACCCCCGGACAGATTTTCTAACTATGGCTACACCTTC. Translating gives CASQVLPPDRFSNYGYTF. The V and J genes are TRBV4-2 and TRBJ1-2, with a possible D match to TRBD1 (6 bases). Germline V gene lookup returns CDR1 LGHNA and CDR2 YNFKEQ. The CDR3 has 18 residues. V lost 8 bases and J lost 0, with 25 bases in between.

This clonotype was found many times. The chain recombines TRBV7-3 with TRBJ2-1, with 9 bases lining up with TRBD2. The V segment lost 5 bases and the J segment 2 bases; nucleotides outside the gene matches: 4. CDR3 length: 15 residues. CDR1 is SGHTA and CDR2 is FQGTGA in the germline V gene. The chain's CDR3 is CASSPLAGAYNEQFF. In nucleotides, the CDR3 is TGTGCCAGCAGCCCCTTAGCGGGAGCCTACAATGAGCAGTTCTTC.

Regarding this clonotype: Just one base apart from a much larger clone, this may be a read error. The rearrangement joins TRBV11-2 to TRBJ2-3, with 10 nucleotides matching TRBD2. The CDR3 spans 15 residues. Trimming at V came to 5 bases and at J to 4 bases, leaving 6 bases not matched to a gene. CDR1 is SGHAT, CDR2 FQNNGV, per germline. The chain's CDR3 is CASSPSGGRADTQYF. As DNA, the CDR3 is TGTGCCAGCAGCCCTAGCGGGGGTCGCGCAGATACGCAGTATTTT.

This clonotype was counted a single time. A much larger clone differs from this one at a single base, so this may be a read error. V usage is TRBV5-1 and J usage is TRBJ2-1, with 7 nucleotides matching TRBD2. The CDR3 spans 15 residues. Germline CDR1 reads SGHRS; CDR2 reads YFSETQ. The CDR3 reads CASSLGSSGWNAQFF. The CDR3 DNA sequence: TGCGCCAGCAGCTTGGGAAGTAGCGGGTGGAATGCGCAGTTCTTC.

With respect to this clonotype: A much larger clone sits a single nucleotide away, making a read error possible. The CDR3 region is CASRPGVLQETQYF. In DNA, the CDR3 is TGTGCCAGCAGGCCGGGGGTTCTTCAAGAGACCCAGTACTTC. This chain joins TRBV12-3 or TRBV12-4 and TRBJ2-7; perhaps TRBD2 as D (6 bases). Gene TRBJ2-5 matches the end of the DNA better, so the J call may be wrong. The CDR3 is 14 amino acids.

This clonotype was seen ten or more times. J is TRBJ1-2 and V is TRBV7-2; D is ambiguous. Germline CDR1 and CDR2: SGHTA and FQGNSA. Trimming took off 5 bases at V and 4 bases at J, with 11 bases between the two ends. The CDR3 runs to 13 residues. The CDR3 DNA follows: TGTGCCAGCAGCCAGCGGTGGGTCTATGGCTACACCTTC. It translates to CASSQRWVYGYTF.

The chain uses TRBV4-1 and TRBJ2-7, with D unresolved. The DNA end favors TRBJ2-5, so the J call may be wrong. The CDR3 has 14 amino acids. Germline V gene sequence: CDR1 MGHRA, CDR2 YSYEKL. Here the CDR3 reads CASSQSGVGETQYF. The DNA for the CDR3 is TGCGCCAGCAGCCAAAGTGGGGTAGGAGAGACCCAGTACTTC.

Comments on this clonotype: At one of its ends the junction is not consistent with the germline gene, which may arise from a read error. The chain joins TRBV27 to TRBJ1-1; the match to TRBD1 covers 12 bases. This CDR3 contains 13 residues. Looked up from germline, CDR1 is MNHEY and CDR2 is SMNVEV (reference sequence). CDR3 sequence reads: CATSPGTGGEAFF. Written as DNA, the CDR3 is TGTGCCACCAGTCCGGGGACAGGGGGCGAAGCTTTCTTT.

Many counts were recorded for this clonotype. The rearrangement joins TRBV20-1 to TRBJ1-5, with D hard to call. The germline V and J ends were trimmed by 0 bases and 0 bases, with 12 bases remaining between them. The CDR3 is 16 residues long. Germline CDR1 and CDR2: DFQATT and SNEGSKA (reference sequence). The CDR3 DNA reads TGCAGTGCTAGAGATCAAACAGCTTATAGCAATCAGCCCCAGCATTTT. This translates into CSARDQTAYSNQPQHF.

The chain joins TRBV12-3 or TRBV12-4 to TRBJ1-3; 10 bases map to TRBD1. V trimming: 6 bases; J trimming: 2 bases; junction bases outside the gene matches: 7. The CDR3 runs to 16 residues. The CDR3 sequence: CASSTSGTGAGNTIYF. The CDR3 DNA follows: TGTGCCAGCAGCACTTCCGGGACAGGGGCTGGAAACACCATATATTTT.

The sample holds many counts of this clonotype. The V and J genes are TRBV9 and TRBJ2-2; a weak D match, TRBD1 (6 bases). CDR3 size: 15 residues. From germline, CDR1 is SGDLS and CDR2 YYNGEE. The V gene lost 0 bases and the J gene lost 3 bases, with 9 bases spanning the gap. The CDR3 spells CASSVEGTYTGELFF. The CDR3 DNA reads as TGTGCCAGCAGCGTAGAAGGGACATACACCGGGGAGCTGTTTTTT. Together with reference TRBV9 and TRBJ2-2, the CDR3 gives the full variable domain: DSGVTQTPKHLITATGQRVTLRCSPRSGDLSVYWYQQSLDQGLQFLIQYYNGEERAKGNILERFSAQQFPDLHSELNLSSLELGDSALYFCASSVEGTYTGELFFGEGSRLTVL.

As regards this clonotype: One end of the junction varies from germline; a read error may be responsible. The chain recombines TRBV9 with TRBJ2-3; tentatively, D is TRBD1 (6 bases). In germline, CDR1 is SGDLS, CDR2 YYNGEE. The CDR3 covers 15 residues. In nucleotides, the CDR3 is TGTGCCAGCACCGTTAGGGGGACAAGCACGGATACGCAGTATTTT. This translates into CASTVRGTSTDTQYF.

With respect to this clonotype: One junction end disagrees with the germline gene, perhaps due to a read error. V is TRBV12-5 and J is TRBJ2-1; D remains unclear. The CDR3 loop spans 16 amino acids. Germline V gives CDR1 LGHNT, CDR2 FRNRAP. CDR3: CAGGFFERASDNEQFF. The CDR3 DNA reads TGTGCTGGTGGTTTCTTTGAGCGAGCCTCCGACAATGAGCAGTTCTTC.

This clonotype was found many times. V is TRBV4-1 and J is TRBJ1-5; 7 positions match TRBD1. The ends lost 6 bases at V and 0 bases at J; junction bases unmatched: 11. The CDR3 totals 17 residues. In germline, CDR1 is MGHRA, CDR2 YSYEKL. CDR3 DNA: TGCGCCAGCAGTCGAAATAGGGACAGCGATAGCAATCAGCCCCAGCATTTT. Encoded protein: CASSRNRDSDSNQPQHF.

J is TRBJ1-1 and V is TRBV7-9; no clear D. Germline CDR1 reads SEHNR; CDR2 reads FQNEAQ (reference sequence). The CDR3 has 13 amino acids. Trimming shortened V by 1 base and J by 6 bases, and 9 bases separated the two germline ends. Here the CDR3 DNA reads TGTGCCAGCAGCTTAGGAGACTTATCTGAAGCTTTCTTT. Amino acid sequence: CASSLGDLSEAFF.

This clonotype has more than one count but fewer than ten. V and J are TRBV7-8 and TRBJ1-5, with a possible D match to TRBD1 (6 bases). CDR1 is SGHVS and CDR2 is FQNEAQ in the germline V gene. Trimming stripped 2 bases from V and 5 bases from J, with 16 bases between. CDR3 length: 16 residues. CDR3 DNA sequence: TGTGCCAGCAGCTTAACTCCCGTAGGGGGGGATCAGCCCCAGCATTTT. It yields the protein CASSLTPVGGDQPQHF.

There are a few counts of this clonotype. The genes are TRBV20-1 and TRBJ2-1; D uncertain. V was trimmed by 5 bases and J by 9 bases, leaving 14 bases between them. The CDR3 runs 12 residues. Germline assignment: CDR1 DFQATT and CDR2 SNEGSKA (reference sequence). The CDR3 spells CSARSIGSEQFF. CDR3 in DNA: TGCAGTGCTCGCTCAATAGGAAGTGAGCAGTTCTTC.

The V and J genes are TRBV7-2 and TRBJ2-1; possibly TRBD1 or TRBD2 for D (5 bases each). The CDR3 consists of 14 residues. With 5 bases removed from V and 5 bases from J, the gap between germline ends came to 13 bases. Per the germline V gene, CDR1 is SGHTA and CDR2 is FQGNSA. The CDR3 nucleotides are TGTGCCAGCAGCCCCGGGGCTATACACAATGAGCAGTTCTTC. As protein: CASSPGAIHNEQFF.

The genes are TRBV3-1 and TRBJ2-4; maybe TRBD2 (6 bases). V was trimmed by 5 bases and J by 6 bases, leaving 11 bases between them. Germline V gene sequence: CDR1 LGHDT, CDR2 YNNKEL (reference sequence). This CDR3 region has 13 residues. Here the CDR3 DNA reads TGTGCCAGCAGCGGGGGGACGGGAAACATTCAGTACTTC. This translates into CASSGGTGNIQYF.

A remark on this clonotype: An end of the junction does not agree with germline; a read error may underlie this. This chain joins TRBV6-6 and TRBJ2-5; possibly TRBD1 for D (6 bases). Germline CDR1 reads MNHNY; CDR2 reads SVGAGI (reference sequence). The CDR3 loop spans 16 amino acids. DNA for the CDR3: TGTGCCAGCAGTTACAGTCTGGGACAAGACCAAGAGACCCGGTACTTC. It encodes CASSYSLGQDQETRYF.

Turning to this clonotype: Sequence at one end of the junction differs from germline and may be a read error. The chain couples TRBV6-5 to TRBJ2-1; 7 bases fit TRBD2. Per germline, CDR1 MNHEY and CDR2 SVGAGI. The CDR3 is 15 residues long. The CDR3 loop is CASSPTSGTNNEQFF. The CDR3 bases are TGTGCCAGCAGTCCTACAAGCGGGACCAACAATGAGCAGTTCTTT.

This clonotype was counted many times. This chain joins TRBV6-6 and TRBJ2-7; D gene ambiguous. The length of the CDR3 is 13 residues. The ends were cut back, 0 bases at V and 4 bases at J, with 7 bases in the middle. The germline V gene has CDR1 MNHNY and CDR2 SVGAGI (reference sequence). The CDR3 protein is CASSYSVAYEQYF. DNA for the CDR3: TGTGCCAGCAGTTACTCCGTAGCTTACGAGCAGTACTTC.

Regarding this clonotype: A clone one base away is much larger, so this may be a read error. The V gene is TRBV18, the J gene TRBJ2-1, with a tentative D call TRBD2 (6 bases). The CDR3 runs 14 residues. CDR1 and CDR2 from the germline V gene are KGHSH and LQKENI. CDR3 bases: TGTGTCAGCCGACGTCTTGGAGGGAACAATGAGCAGTTCTTC. Encoded protein: CVSRRLGGNNEQFF.

The chain couples TRBV19 to TRBJ1-1; D call uncertain. Germline lookup yields CDR1 LNHDA and CDR2 SQIVND (reference sequence). The CDR3 length is 14 residues. With 7 bases removed from V and 5 bases from J, the gap between germline ends came to 17 bases. The CDR3 DNA follows: TGTGCCAGTACTCCGTCGGGTGGTCGAACTGAAGCTTTCTTT. Protein: CASTPSGGRTEAFF.

A remark on this clonotype: This sequence may be a read error, since a much larger clone differs from it by one base. J is TRBJ1-5 and V is TRBV3-1; no firm D call. CDR3 length: 13 amino acids. Trimming pared 5 bases from V and 4 bases from J, leaving 9 bases between. Germline V gives CDR1 LGHDT, CDR2 YNNKEL (reference sequence). CDR3 bases: TGTGCCAGCAGCACGCGGGGAAATCAGCCCCAGCATTTT. Translated: CASSTRGNQPQHF. The full variable domain, in which reference TRBV3-1 and TRBJ1-5 provide the parts outside the CDR3, is DTAVSQTPKYLVTQMGNDKSIKCEQNLGHDTMYWYKQDSKKFLKIMFSYNNKELIINETVPNRFSPKSPDKAHLNLHINSLELGDSAVYFCASSTRGNQPQHFGDGTRLSIL.

As DNA, the CDR3 is TGCAGTGCCCCCCCCAGGACAGGGTGGGGGGGCTACACCTTC. Residues: CSAPPRTGWGGYTF. The J gene is TRBJ1-2, the V gene TRBV20-1, with 8 bases that match TRBD1. The germline V gene has CDR1 DFQATT and CDR2 SNEGSKA (reference sequence). V gave up 6 bases and J gave up 8 bases; unmatched junction bases: 14. This CDR3 comprises 14 residues.

V is TRBV12-3 or TRBV12-4 and J is TRBJ1-3; tentative D call: TRBD1 (5 bases). Trimming stripped 6 bases from V and 0 bases from J, with 12 bases between. The CDR3 is 15 amino acids. DNA of the CDR3: TGTGCCAGCAGGGTGGGGCACAACTCTGGAAACACCATATATTTT. It codes for CASRVGHNSGNTIYF.

The rearrangement joins TRBV5-1 to TRBJ1-1; D gene uncertain. V lost 4 bases and J lost 4, with 11 bases in between. This CDR3 has 13 residues. CDR1 SGHRS and CDR2 YFSETQ come from the germline V gene. DNA for the CDR3: TGCGCCAGCAGCGTAGAGGCCTCCACTGAAGCTTTCTTT. Amino acids: CASSVEASTEAFF.